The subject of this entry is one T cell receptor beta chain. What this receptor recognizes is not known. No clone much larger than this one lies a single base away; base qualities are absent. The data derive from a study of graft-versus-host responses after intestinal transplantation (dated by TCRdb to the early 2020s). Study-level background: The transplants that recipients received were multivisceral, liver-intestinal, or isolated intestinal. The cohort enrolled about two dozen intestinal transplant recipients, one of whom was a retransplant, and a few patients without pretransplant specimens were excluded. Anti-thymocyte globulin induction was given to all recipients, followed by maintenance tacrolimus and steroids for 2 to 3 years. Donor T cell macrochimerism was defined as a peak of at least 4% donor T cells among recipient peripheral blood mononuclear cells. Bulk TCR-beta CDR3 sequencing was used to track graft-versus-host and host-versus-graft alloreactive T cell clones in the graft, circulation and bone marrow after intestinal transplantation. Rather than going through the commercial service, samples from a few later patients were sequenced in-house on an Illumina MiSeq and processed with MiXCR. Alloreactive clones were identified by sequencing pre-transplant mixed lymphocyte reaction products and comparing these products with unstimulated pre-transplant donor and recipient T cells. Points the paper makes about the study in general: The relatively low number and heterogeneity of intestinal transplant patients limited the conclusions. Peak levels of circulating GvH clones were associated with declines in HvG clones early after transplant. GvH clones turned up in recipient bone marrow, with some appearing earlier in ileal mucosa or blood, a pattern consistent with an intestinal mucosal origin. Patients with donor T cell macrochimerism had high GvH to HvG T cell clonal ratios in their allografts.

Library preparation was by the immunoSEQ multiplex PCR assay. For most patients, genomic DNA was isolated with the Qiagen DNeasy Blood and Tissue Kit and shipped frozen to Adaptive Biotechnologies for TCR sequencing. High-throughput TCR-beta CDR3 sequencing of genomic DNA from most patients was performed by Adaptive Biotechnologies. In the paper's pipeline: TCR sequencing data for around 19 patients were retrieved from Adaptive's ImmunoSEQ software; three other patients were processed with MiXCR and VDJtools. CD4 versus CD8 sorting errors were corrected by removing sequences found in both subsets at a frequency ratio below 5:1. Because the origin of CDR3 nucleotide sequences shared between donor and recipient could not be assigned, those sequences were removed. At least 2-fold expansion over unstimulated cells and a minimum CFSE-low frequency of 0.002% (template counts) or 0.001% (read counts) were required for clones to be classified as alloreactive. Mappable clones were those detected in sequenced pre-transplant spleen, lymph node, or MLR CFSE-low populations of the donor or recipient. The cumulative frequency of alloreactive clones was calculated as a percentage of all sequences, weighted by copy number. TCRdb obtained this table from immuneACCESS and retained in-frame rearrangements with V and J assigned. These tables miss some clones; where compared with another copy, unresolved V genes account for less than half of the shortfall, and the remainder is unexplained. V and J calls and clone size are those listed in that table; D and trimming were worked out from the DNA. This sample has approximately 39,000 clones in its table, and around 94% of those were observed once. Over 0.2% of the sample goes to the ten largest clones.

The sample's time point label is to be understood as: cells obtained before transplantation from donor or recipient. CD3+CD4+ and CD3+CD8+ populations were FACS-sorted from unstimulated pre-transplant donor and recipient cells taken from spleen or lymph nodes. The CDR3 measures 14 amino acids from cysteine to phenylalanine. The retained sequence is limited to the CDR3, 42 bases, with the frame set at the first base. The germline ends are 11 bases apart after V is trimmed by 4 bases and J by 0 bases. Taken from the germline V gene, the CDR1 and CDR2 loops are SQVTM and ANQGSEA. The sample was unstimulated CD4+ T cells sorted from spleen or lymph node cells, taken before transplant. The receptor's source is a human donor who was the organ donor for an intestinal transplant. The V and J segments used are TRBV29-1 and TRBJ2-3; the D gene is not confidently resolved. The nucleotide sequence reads TGCAGCGTTGGGGCAGGCTCTAGCACAGATACGCAGTATTTT. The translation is CSVGAGSSTDTQYF.